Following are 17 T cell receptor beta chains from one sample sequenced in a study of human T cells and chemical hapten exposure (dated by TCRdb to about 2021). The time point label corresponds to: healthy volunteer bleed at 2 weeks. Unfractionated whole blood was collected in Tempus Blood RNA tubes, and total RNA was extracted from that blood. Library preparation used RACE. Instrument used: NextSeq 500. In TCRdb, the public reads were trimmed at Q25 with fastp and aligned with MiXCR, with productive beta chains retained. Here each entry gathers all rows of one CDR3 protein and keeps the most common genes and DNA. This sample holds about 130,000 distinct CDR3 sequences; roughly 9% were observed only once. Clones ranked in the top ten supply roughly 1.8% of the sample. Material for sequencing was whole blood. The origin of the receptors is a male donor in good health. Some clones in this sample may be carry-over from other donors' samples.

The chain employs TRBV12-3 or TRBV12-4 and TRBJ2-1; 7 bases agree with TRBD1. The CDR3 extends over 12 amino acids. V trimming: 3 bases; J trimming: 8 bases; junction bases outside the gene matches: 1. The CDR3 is CASSFRGYEQFF. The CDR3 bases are TGTGCCAGCAGTTTCAGGGGGTATGAGCAGTTCTTC.

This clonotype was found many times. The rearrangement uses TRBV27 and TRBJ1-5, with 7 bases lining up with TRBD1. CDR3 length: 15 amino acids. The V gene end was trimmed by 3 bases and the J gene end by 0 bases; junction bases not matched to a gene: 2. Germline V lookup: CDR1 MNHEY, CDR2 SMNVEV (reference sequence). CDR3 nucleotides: TGTGCCAGCAGTTTCAGGGGGTATAGCAATCAGCCCCAGCATTTT. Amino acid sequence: CASSFRGYSNQPQHF.

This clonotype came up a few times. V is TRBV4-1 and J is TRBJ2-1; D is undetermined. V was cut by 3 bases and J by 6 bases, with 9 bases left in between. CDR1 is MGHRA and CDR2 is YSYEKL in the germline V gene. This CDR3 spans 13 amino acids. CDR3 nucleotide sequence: TGCGCCAGCAGCCATGTAGCCCCCAATGAGCAGTTCTTC. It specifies CASSHVAPNEQFF.

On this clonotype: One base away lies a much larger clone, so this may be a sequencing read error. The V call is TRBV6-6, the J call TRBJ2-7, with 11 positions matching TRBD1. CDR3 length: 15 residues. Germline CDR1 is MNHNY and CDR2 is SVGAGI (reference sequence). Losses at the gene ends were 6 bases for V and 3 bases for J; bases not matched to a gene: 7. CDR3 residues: CASRSQDRGLYEQYF. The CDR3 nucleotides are TGTGCCAGCAGGTCTCAGGACAGGGGGCTCTACGAGCAGTACTTC.

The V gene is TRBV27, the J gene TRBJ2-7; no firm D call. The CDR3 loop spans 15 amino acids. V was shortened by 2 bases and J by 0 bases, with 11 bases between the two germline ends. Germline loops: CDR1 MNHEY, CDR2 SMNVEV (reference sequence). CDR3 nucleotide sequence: TGTGCCAGCAGTTTAAGTACAGCATACTCCTACGAGCAGTACTTC. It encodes CASSLSTAYSYEQYF.

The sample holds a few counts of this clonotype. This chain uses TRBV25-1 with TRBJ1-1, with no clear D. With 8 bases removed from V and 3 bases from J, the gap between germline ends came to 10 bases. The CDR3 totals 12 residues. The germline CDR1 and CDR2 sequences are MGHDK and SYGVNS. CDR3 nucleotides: TGTGCCAGCGTCATTGGGGACACTGAAGCTTTCTTT. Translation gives CASVIGDTEAFF.

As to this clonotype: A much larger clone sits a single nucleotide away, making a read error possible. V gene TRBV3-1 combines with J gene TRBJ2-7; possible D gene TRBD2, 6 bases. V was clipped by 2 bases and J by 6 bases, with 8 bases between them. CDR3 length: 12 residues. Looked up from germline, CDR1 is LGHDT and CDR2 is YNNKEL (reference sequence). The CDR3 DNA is TGTGCCAGCAGCCAAAGGCGGGGCGAGCAGTACTTC. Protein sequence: CASSQRRGEQYF.

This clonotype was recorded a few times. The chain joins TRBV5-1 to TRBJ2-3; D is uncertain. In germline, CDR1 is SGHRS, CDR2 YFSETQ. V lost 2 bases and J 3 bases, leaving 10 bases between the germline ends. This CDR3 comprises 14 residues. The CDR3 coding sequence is TGCGCCAGCAGCTTATGGCAGCCAACAGATACGCAGTATTTT. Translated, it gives CASSLWQPTDTQYF.

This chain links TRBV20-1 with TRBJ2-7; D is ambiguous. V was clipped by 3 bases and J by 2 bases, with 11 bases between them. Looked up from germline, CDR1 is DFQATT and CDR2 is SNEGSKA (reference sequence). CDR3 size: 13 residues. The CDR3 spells CSASKYPTYEQYF. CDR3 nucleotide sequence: TGCAGTGCTAGCAAGTACCCCACCTACGAGCAGTACTTC.

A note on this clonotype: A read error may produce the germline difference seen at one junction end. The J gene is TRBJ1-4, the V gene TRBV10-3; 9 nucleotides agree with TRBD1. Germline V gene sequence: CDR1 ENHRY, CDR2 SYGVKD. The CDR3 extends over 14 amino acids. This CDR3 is CAISGDRVGENLFF. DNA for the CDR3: TGTGCCATCAGTGGGGACAGGGTTGGGGAAAACCTGTTTTTT.

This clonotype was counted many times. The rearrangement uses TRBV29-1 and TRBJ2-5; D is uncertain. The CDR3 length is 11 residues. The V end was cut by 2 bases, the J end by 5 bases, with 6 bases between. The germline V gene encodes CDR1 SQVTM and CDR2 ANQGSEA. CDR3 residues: CSVEWVETQYF. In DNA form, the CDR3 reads TGCAGCGTTGAATGGGTCGAGACCCAGTACTTC.

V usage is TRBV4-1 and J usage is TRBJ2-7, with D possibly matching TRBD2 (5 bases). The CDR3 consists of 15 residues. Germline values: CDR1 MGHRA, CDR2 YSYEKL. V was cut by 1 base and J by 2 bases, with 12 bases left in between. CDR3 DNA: TGCGCCAGCAGCCAAGGACTATCCGGAACCTACGAGCAGTACTTC. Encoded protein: CASSQGLSGTYEQYF.

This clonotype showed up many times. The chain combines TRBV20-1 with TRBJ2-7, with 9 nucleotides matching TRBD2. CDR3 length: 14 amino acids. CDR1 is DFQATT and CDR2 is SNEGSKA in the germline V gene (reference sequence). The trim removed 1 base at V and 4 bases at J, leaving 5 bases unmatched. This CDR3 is CSARAPLAGYEQYF. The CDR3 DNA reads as TGCAGTGCTAGAGCCCCCCTAGCGGGGTACGAGCAGTACTTC.

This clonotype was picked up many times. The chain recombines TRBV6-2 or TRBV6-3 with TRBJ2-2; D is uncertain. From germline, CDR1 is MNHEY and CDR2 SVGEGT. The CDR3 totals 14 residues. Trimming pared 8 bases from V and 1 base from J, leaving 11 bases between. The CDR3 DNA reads TGTGCCAGCGGAGATCGACGGAACACCGGGGAGCTGTTTTTT. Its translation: CASGDRRNTGELFF.

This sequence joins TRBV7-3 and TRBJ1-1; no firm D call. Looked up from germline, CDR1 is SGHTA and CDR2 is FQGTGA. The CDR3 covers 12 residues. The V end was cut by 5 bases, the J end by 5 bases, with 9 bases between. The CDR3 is CASSLPGTEAFF. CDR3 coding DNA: TGTGCCAGCAGCCTTCCGGGAACTGAAGCTTTCTTT.

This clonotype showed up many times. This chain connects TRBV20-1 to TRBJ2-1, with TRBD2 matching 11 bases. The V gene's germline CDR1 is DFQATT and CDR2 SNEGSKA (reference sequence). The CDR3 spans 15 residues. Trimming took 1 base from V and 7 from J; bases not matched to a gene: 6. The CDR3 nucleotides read TGCAGTGCTAGAGTAGCGGGAGGGCCAATGAATGAGCAGTTCTTC. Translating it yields CSARVAGGPMNEQFF.

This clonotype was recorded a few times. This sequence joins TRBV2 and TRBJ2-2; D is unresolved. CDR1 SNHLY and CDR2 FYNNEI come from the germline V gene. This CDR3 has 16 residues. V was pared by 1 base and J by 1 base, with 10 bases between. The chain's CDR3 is CASSEVWAGNTGELFF. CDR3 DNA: TGTGCCAGCAGTGAAGTGTGGGCAGGGAACACCGGGGAGCTGTTTTTT.